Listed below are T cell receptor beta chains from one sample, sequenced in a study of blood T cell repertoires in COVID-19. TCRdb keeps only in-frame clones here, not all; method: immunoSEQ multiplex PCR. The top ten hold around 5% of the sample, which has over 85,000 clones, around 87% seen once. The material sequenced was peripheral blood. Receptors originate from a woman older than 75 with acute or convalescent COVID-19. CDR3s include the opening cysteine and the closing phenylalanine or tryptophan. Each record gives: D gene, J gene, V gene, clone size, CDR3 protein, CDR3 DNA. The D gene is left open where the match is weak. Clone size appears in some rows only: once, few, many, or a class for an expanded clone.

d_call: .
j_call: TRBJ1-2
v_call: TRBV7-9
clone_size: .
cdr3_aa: CASSLSTQGLGYGYTF
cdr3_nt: TGTGCCAGCAGCTTAAGTACCCAGGGTCTTGGGTATGGCTACACCTTC

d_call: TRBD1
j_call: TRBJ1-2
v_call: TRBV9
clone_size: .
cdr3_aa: CASSVDRGYGYTF
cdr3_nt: TGTGCCAGCAGCGTAGACAGGGGCTATGGCTACACCTTC

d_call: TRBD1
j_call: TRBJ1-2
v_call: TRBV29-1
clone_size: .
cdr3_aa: CSVEVGGQGYGYTF
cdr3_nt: TGCAGCGTTGAAGTAGGGGGACAGGGCTATGGCTACACCTTC

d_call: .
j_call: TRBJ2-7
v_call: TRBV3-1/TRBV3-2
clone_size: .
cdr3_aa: CASSRVSTGDEQYF
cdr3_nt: TGTGCCAGCAGCCGGGTTTCTACAGGAGACGAGCAGTACTTC

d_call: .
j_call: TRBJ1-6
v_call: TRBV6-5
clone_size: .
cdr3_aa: CASMGQSYSPLHF
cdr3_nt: TGTGCCAGCATGGGGCAATCTTATTCACCCCTCCACTTT

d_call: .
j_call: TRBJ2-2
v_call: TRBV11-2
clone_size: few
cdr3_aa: CASSLVAGANTGELFF
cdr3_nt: TGTGCCAGCAGCTTAGTAGCAGGGGCGAACACCGGGGAGCTGTTTTTT

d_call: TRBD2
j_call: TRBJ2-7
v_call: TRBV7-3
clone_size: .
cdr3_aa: CASSSTGTRGDEQYF
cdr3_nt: TGTGCCAGCAGCTCGACCGGGACTAGAGGTGACGAGCAGTACTTC

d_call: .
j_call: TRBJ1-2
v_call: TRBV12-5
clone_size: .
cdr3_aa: CASGLGDGYTF
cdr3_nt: TGTGCTAGTGGTTTGGGCGATGGCTACACCTTC

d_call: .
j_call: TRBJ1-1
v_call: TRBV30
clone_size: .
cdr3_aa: CAWSRETEAFF
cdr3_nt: TGTGCCTGGAGTAGGGAGACTGAAGCTTTCTTT

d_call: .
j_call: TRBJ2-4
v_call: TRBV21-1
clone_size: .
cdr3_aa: CASSNEVRGLAKNIQYF
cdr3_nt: TGTGCCAGCAGCAACGAGGTAAGGGGTCTAGCCAAAAACATTCAGTACTTC

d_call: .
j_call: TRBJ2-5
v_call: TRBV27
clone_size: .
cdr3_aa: CASSSWVGEETQYF
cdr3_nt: TGTGCCAGCAGCTCATGGGTAGGGGAAGAGACCCAGTACTTC

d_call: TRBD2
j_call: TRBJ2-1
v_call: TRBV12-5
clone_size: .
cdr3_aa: CASGLGLARTREQFF
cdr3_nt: TGTGCTAGTGGTTTGGGACTAGCCCGGACCCGCGAGCAGTTCTTC

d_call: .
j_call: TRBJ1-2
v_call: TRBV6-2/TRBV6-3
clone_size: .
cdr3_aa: CASSLSDSNGYTF
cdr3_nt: TGTGCCAGCAGTCTTTCAGACAGCAATGGCTACACCTTC

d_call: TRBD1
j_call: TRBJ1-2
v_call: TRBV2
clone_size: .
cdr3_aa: CARNPGRQGPSRYTF
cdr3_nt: TGTGCCAGAAACCCAGGAAGACAGGGGCCCTCACGCTACACCTTC

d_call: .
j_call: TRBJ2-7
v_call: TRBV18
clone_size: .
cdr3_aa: CASSPFDLGSPHPEQYF
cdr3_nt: TGTGCCAGCTCACCATTTGATTTGGGCTCTCCCCATCCCGAGCAGTACTTC

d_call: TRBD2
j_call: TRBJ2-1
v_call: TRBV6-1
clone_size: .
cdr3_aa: CASSEQGTSARNEQFF
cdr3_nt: TGTGCCAGCAGTGAACAAGGGACTAGCGCGAGAAATGAGCAGTTCTTC

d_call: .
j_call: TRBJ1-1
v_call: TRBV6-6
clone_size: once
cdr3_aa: CASSLPGKQGTEAFF
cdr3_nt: TGTGCCAGCAGTCTCCCAGGTAAACAGGGCACTGAAGCTTTCTTT

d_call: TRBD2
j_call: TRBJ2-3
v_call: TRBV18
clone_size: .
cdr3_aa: CASSPQVGLVADTQYF
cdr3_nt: TGTGCCAGCTCACCACAGGTGGGACTAGTAGCGGATACGCAGTATTTT

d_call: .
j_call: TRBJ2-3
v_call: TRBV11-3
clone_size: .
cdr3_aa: CASSLVRQGPDTQYF
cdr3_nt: TGTGCCAGCAGCTTAGTTCGTCAGGGCCCAGATACGCAGTATTTT

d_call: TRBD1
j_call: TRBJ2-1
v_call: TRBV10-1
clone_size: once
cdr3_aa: CASSYGAGGSNEQFF
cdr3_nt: TGCGCCAGCAGTTACGGGGCAGGGGGTAGCAATGAGCAGTTCTTC

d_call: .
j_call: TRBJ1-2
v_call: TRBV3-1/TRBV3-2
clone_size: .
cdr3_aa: CASSQDLRGLTSYGYTF
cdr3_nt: TGTGCCAGCAGCCAAGATCTTAGGGGACTTACCTCCTATGGCTACACCTTC

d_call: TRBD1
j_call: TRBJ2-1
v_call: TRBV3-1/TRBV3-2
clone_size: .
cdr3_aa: CASSQDRGNYNEQFF
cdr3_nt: TGTGCCAGCAGCCAGGACAGGGGGAACTACAATGAGCAGTTCTTC

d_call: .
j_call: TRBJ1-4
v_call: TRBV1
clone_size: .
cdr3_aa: CTSSQDPDEKLFF
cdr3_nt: TGCACCAGCAGCCAAGATCCAGATGAAAAACTGTTTTTT

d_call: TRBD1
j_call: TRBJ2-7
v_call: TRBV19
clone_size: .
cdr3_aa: CASGRGPSYEQYF
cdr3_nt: TGTGCCAGTGGCAGGGGGCCTTCCTACGAGCAGTACTTC

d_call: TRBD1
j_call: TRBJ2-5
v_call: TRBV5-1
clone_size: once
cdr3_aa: CASSKGQGKETQYF
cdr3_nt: TGCGCCAGCAGCAAAGGACAGGGGAAGGAGACCCAGTACTTC

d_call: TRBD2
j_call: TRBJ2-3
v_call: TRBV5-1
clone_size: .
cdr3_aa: CASSSKREGTDTQYF
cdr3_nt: TGCGCCAGCAGCTCGAAGCGGGAGGGCACAGATACGCAGTATTTT

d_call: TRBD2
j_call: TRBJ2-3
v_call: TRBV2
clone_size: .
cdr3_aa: CASSPGLVGGDTQYF
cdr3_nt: TGTGCCAGCAGTCCGGGACTAGTGGGGGGAGATACGCAGTATTTT

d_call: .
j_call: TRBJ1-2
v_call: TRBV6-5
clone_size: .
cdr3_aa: CASSRQIYYGYTF
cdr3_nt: TGTGCCAGCAGTCGACAGATCTACTATGGCTACACCTTC

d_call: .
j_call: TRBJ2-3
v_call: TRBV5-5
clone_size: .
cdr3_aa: CASSLLSSTDTQYF
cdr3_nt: TGTGCCAGCAGCTTGCTTAGCAGCACAGATACGCAGTATTTT

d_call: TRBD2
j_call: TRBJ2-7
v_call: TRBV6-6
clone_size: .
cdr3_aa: CASSYPSGRTDEQYF
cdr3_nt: TGTGCCAGCAGTTACCCCAGCGGGAGGACCGACGAGCAGTACTTC

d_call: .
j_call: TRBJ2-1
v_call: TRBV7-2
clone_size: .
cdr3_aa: CASSWDSRSYNEQFF
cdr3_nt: TGTGCCAGCAGCTGGGACTCGCGCTCCTACAATGAGCAGTTCTTC

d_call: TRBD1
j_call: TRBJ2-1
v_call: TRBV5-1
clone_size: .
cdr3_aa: CASSLGGTAYNEQFF
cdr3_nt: TGCGCCAGCAGCTTGGGGGGGACAGCATACAATGAGCAGTTCTTC

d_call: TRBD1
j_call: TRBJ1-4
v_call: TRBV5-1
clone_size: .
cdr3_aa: CASSFGQGGMELFF
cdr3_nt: TGCGCCAGCAGCTTTGGACAGGGTGGTATGGAACTGTTTTTT

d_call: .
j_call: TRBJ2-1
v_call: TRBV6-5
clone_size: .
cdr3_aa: CASSSRTGSAYNEQFF
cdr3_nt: TGTGCCAGCAGTTCCCGTACCGGGAGCGCCTACAATGAGCAGTTCTTC

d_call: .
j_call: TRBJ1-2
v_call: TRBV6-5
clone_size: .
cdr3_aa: CASRQGLYGYTF
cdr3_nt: TGTGCCAGCAGGCAGGGCCTCTATGGCTACACCTTC

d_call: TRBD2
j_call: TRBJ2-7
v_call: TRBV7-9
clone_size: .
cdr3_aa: CASSSTGRTDEQYF
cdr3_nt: TGTGCCAGCAGCTCGACCGGGAGGACCGACGAGCAGTACTTC

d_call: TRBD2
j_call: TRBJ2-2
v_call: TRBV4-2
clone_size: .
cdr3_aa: CASSQEVAGVGGELFF
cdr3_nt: TGTGCCAGCAGCCAAGAGGTGGCGGGAGTAGGGGGGGAGCTGTTTTTT

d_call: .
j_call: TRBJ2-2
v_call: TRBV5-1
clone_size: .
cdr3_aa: CASRINRVNTGELFF
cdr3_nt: TGCGCCAGCAGAATAAACAGGGTGAACACCGGGGAGCTGTTTTTT

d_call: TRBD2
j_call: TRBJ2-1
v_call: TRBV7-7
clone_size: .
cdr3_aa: CASSLDTSGNSKQFF
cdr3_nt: TGTGCTAGCAGCTTAGACACTAGCGGTAATAGTAAGCAGTTCTTC

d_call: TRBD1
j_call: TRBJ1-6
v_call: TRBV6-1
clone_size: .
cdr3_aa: CASSARDRISNSPLHF
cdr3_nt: TGTGCCAGCAGTGCCCGGGACAGAATTTCCAATTCACCCCTCCACTTT